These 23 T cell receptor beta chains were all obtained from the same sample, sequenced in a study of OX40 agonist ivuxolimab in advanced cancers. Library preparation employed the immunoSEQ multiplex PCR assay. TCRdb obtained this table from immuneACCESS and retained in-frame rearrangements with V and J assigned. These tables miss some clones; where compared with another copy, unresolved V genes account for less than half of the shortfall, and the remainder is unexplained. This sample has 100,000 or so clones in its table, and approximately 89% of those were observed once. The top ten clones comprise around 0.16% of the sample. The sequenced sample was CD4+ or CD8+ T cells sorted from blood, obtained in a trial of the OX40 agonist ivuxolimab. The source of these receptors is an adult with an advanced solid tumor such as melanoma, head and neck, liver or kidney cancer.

CDR3 sequence: CASSDPLRTPGEQYF. The CDR3 coding sequence is TGTGCCAGCAGTGACCCTCTTAGGACCCCGGGGGAGCAGTACTTC. V and J are TRBV6-1 and TRBJ2-7, with a possible D match to TRBD2 (5 bases). Trimming cost V 3 bases and J 7 bases, with 19 bases left between them. Germline V gene data show CDR1 as MNHNS and CDR2 as SASEGT. This CDR3 has 15 amino acids.

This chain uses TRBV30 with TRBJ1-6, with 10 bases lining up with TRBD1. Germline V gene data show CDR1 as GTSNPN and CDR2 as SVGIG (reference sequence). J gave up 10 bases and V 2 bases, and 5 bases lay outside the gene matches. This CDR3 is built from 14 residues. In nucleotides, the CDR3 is TGTGCCTGGAGTCGGACAGGGGGAAAGTCACCCCTCCACTTT. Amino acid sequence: CAWSRTGGKSPLHF.

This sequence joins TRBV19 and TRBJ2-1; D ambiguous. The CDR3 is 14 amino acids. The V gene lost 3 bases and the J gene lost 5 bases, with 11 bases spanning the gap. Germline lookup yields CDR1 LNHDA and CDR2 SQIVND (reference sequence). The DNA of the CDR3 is TGTGCCAGTAGTATGGCTAAGAGCAACAATGAGCAGTTCTTC. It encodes CASSMAKSNNEQFF.

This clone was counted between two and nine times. CDR3 nucleotide sequence: TGTGCAAGTCGCTTAGTGTGCGCGGGAGACTTCTACGAGCAGTACTTC. It codes for CASRLVCAGDFYEQYF. The gene calls are TRBV12-2 and TRBJ2-7; the D call of TRBD2 is as the table states it, not checked on the DNA. TRBV12-2 is termed a pseudogene. CDR3 length: 16 amino acids.

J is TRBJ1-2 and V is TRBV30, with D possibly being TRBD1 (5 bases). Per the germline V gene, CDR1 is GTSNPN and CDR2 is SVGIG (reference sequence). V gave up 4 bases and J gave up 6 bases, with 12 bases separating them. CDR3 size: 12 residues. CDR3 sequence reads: CAWTRDVHGYTF. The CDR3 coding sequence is TGTGCCTGGACCAGGGACGTCCATGGCTACACCTTC.

The CDR3 DNA reads as TGTGCCAGCGCAACGGCTCGGGGACTTTCCTACGAGCAGTACTTC. Amino acid sequence: CASATARGLSYEQYF. The chain combines TRBV2 with TRBJ2-7, with TRBD2 as a possible D gene (6 bases). Trimming removed 8 bases at V and 1 base at J, with 18 bases between. Per germline, CDR1 SNHLY and CDR2 FYNNEI. The CDR3 is 15 amino acids.

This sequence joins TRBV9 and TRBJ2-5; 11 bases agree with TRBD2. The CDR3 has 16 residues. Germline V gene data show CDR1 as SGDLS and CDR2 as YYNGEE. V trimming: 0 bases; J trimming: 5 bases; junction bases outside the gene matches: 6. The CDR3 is CASSVVGASGRETQYF. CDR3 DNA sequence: TGTGCCAGCAGCGTAGTAGGGGCTAGCGGGAGGGAGACCCAGTACTTC.

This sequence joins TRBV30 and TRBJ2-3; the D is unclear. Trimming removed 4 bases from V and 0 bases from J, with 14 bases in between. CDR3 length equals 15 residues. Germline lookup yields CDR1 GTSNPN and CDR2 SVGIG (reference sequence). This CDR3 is CAWNGVRSSTDTQYF. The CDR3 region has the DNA TGTGCCTGGAATGGGGTGCGCTCTAGCACAGATACGCAGTATTTT.

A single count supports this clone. The CDR3 reads CASSPRTSGRVSQFF. The CDR3 nucleotides are TGTGCCAGCAGCCCTCGGACTAGCGGGAGAGTAAGCCAGTTCTTC. The chain combines TRBV9 with TRBJ2-1, with 13 bases aligning to TRBD2. J was trimmed by 13 bases and V by 4 bases; bases with no gene match: 11. This CDR3 contains 15 residues. Germline V gene sequence: CDR1 SGDLS, CDR2 YYNGEE.

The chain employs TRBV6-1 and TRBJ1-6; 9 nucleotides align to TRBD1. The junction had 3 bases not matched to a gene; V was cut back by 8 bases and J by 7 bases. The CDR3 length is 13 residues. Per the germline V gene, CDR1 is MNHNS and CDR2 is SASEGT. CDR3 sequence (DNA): TGTGCCAGCCCCGGGACAGGGAATTCACCCCTCCACTTT. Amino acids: CASPGTGNSPLHF.

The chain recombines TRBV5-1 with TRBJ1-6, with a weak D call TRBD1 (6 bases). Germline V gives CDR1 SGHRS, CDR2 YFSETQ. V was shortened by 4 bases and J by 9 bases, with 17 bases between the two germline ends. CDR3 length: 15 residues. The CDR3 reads CASSPQGHHSSPLHF. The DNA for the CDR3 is TGCGCCAGCAGCCCGCAGGGGCATCACTCTTCACCCCTCCACTTT.

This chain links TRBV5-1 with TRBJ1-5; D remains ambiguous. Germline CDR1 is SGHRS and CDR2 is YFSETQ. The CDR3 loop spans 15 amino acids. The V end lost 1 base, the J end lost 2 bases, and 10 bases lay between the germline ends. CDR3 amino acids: CASSLTTGGNQPQHF. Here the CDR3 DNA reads TGCGCCAGCAGCTTGACTACGGGAGGCAATCAGCCCCAGCATTTT.

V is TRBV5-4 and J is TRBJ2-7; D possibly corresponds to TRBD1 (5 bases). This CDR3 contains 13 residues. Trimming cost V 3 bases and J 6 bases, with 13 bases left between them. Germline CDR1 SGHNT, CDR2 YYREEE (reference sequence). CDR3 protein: CASSSAGLGEQYF. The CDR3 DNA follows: TGTGCCAGCAGCTCGGCAGGGTTGGGCGAGCAGTACTTC.

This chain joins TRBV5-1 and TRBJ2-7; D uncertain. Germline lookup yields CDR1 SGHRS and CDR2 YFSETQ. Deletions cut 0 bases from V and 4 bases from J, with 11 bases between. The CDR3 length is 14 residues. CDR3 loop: CASSLGGHYYEQYF. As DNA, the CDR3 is TGCGCCAGCAGCTTGGGCGGCCATTATTACGAGCAGTACTTC.

In DNA, the CDR3 is TGCGCCAGCAGCCGGAGGGGTTTTAACTATGGCTACACCTTC. Residues: CASSRRGFNYGYTF. The chain uses TRBV4-1 and TRBJ1-2, with D tentatively TRBD1 (5 bases). CDR1 and CDR2 (germline): MGHRA, YSYEKL. The V and J ends lost 4 bases and 1 base respectively, with 10 bases between them. The CDR3 totals 14 residues.

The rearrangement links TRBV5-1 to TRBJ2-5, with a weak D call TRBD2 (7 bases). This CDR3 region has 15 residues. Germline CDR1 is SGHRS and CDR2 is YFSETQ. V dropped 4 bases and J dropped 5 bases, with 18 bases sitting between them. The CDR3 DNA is TGCGCCAGCAGCCCCTCCCAGGGGAGGGTGGAGACCCAGTACTTC. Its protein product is CASSPSQGRVETQYF.

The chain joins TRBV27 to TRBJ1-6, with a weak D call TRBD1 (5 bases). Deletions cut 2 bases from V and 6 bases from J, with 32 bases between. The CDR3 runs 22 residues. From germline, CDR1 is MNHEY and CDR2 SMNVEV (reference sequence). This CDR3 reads CASSLTPPTARTAISRNSPLHF. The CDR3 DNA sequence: TGTGCCAGCAGTTTAACCCCCCCGACAGCGAGGACGGCTATATCTCGTAATTCACCCCTCCACTTT.

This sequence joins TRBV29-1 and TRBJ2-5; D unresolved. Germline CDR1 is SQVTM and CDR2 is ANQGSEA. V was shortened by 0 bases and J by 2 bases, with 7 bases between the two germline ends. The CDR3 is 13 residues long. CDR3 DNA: TGCAGCGTTGAAGACAATAAACAAGAGACCCAGTACTTC. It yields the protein CSVEDNKQETQYF.

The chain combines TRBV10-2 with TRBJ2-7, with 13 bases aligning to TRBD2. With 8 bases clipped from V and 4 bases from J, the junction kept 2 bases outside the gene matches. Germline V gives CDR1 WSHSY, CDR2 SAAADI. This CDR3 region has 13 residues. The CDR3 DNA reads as TGCGCCAGCCGGACTAGCGGGAGTTACGAGCAGTACTTC. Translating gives CASRTSGSYEQYF.

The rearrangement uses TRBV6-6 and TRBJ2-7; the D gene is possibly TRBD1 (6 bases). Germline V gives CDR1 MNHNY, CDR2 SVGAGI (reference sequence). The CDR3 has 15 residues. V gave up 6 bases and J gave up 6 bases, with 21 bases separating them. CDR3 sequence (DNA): TGTGCCAGCAGCGCAACAGGGCTGGGTATGTCCGAGCAGTACTTC. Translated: CASSATGLGMSEQYF.

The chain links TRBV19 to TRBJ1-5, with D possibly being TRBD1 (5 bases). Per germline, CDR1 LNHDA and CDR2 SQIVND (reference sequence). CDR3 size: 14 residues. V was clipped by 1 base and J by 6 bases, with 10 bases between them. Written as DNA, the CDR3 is TGTGCCAGTAGTATAGGCCGGGGGGGTCAGCCCCAGCATTTT. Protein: CASSIGRGGQPQHF.

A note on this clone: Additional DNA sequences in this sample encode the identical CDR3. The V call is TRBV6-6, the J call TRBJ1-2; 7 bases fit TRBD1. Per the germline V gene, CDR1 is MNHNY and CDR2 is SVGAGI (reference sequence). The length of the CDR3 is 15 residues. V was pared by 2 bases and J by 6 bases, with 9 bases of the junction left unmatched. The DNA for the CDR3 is TGTGCCAGCAGTTACCAAGGACAGGCCACAGATGGCTACACCTTC. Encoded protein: CASSYQGQATDGYTF.

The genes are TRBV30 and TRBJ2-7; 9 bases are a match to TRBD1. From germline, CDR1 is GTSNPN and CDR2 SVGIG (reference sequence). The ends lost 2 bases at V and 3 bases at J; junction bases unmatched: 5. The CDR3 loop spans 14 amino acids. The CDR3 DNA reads TGTGCCTGGAGTTCGGGACAGGGTCACTACGAGCAGTACTTC. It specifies CAWSSGQGHYEQYF.